The 8 T cell receptor beta chains presented below share a single source sample, sequenced in a study of blood T cells in healthy people across ages. Alongside a J-beta primer mix, a sample-barcoded 5' primer served in a second PCR lasting roughly 7 to 11 cycles. TCRdb analysed the 5' RACE reads with MiXCR anew, one entry per CDR3 protein. Of about 1.4 million distinct CDR3 sequences listed, roughly 64% are singletons. The sample taken for sequencing was blood. The receptors originated from a man in his late teens or twenties in good health.

V and J are TRBV7-8 and TRBJ2-1; 14 bases align to TRBD2. The V gene's germline CDR1 is SGHVS and CDR2 FQNEAQ. The ends lost 6 bases at V and 3 bases at J; junction bases unmatched: 16. CDR3 length: 20 residues. The CDR3 is CASRSDSGLAGEGGYNEQFF. The CDR3 coding sequence is TGTGCCAGCAGATCCGATTCGGGACTAGCGGGAGAAGGTGGCTACAATGAGCAGTTCTTC.

There are a few counts of this clonotype. J is TRBJ2-3 and V is TRBV27; 7 bases are a match to TRBD2. The CDR3 spans 14 residues. Germline V CDR1 and CDR2: MNHEY, SMNVEV (reference sequence). The V and J ends lost 7 bases and 9 bases, in that order; junction bases with no gene match: 13. CDR3 sequence (DNA): TGTGCCAGCAAGGTAGCGGGTACAATGGGGACGCAGTATTTT. This sequence encodes CASKVAGTMGTQYF.

The chain carries TRBV28 and TRBJ2-7, with D uncertain. The CDR3 runs to 11 residues. Trimming removed 7 bases at V and 0 bases at J, with 4 bases between. Per the germline V gene, CDR1 is MDHEN and CDR2 is SYDVKM. In nucleotides, the CDR3 is TGTGCCAGCAATGACTCCTACGAGCAGTACTTC. Its protein product is CASNDSYEQYF.

J is TRBJ2-1 and V is TRBV2; D may be TRBD1 or TRBD2 (5 bases each). Trimming left V 5 bases short and J 9 bases short, with 23 bases between. The CDR3 is made up of 16 amino acids. The germline V gene has CDR1 SNHLY and CDR2 FYNNEI. DNA for the CDR3: TGTGCCAGCAGTACTTACTCGGGACCGAATAGGGGTGAGCAGTTCTTC. It encodes CASSTYSGPNRGEQFF. Full variable domain (missing parts from reference TRBV2 and TRBJ2-1): EPEVTQTPSHQVTQMGQEVILRCVPISNHLYFYWYRQILGQKVEFLVSFYNNEISEKSEIFDDQFSVERPDGSNFTLKIRSTKLEDSAMYFCASSTYSGPNRGEQFFGPGTRLTVL.

This clonotype has more than one count but fewer than ten. The chain joins TRBV10-3 to TRBJ2-1, with 10 bases lining up with TRBD2. Germline V gives CDR1 ENHRY, CDR2 SYGVKD. Trimming at V came to 8 bases and at J to 5 bases, leaving 3 bases not matched to a gene. CDR3 length: 13 residues. This CDR3 is CAIALAGHNEQFF. The DNA of the CDR3 is TGTGCCATCGCACTAGCGGGACACAATGAGCAGTTCTTC.

The chain is built from TRBV20-1 and TRBJ1-2; D might be TRBD1 (5 bases). This CDR3 has 12 residues. V gave up 0 bases and J gave up 6 bases, with 8 bases separating them. From germline, CDR1 is DFQATT and CDR2 SNEGSKA (reference sequence). The CDR3 loop is CSARDREDGYTF. DNA for the CDR3: TGCAGTGCTAGAGACAGGGAGGATGGCTACACCTTC.

This clonotype was counted once. CDR3 coding DNA: TGCAGTGCCAAAATACTAGCGGGGGGGTATGACTTCACAGATACGCAGTATTTT. Its translation: CSAKILAGGYDFTDTQYF. The chain couples TRBV20-1 to TRBJ2-3, with 13 bases aligning to TRBD2. Germline loops: CDR1 DFQATT, CDR2 SNEGSKA (reference sequence). The CDR3 runs 18 residues. J was trimmed by 2 bases and V by 6 bases; bases with no gene match: 14.

V and J are TRBV5-4 and TRBJ2-4, with 11 bases lining up with TRBD1. The J call is uncertain, as TRBJ2-7 better fits the DNA end. CDR3 size: 13 residues. Germline loops: CDR1 SGHNT, CDR2 YYREEE (reference sequence). CDR3 region: CASSGDRGVEQYF. In DNA form, the CDR3 reads TGTGCCAGCAGCGGGGACAGGGGGGTCGAGCAGTACTTC.